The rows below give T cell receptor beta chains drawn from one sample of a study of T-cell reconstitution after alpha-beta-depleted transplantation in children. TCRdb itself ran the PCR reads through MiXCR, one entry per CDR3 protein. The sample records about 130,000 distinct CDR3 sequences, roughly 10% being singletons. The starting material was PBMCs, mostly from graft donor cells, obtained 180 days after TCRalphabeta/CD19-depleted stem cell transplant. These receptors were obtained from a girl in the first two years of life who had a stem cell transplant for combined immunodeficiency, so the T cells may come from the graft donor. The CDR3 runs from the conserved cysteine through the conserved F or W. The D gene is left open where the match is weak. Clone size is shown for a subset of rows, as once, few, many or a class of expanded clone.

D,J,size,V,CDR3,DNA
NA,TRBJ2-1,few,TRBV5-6,CASSLRGYRNEQFF,TGTGCCAGCAGCTTAAGGGGCTACAGGAATGAGCAGTTCTTC
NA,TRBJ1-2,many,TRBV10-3,CAISESMGNYGYTF,TGTGCCATCAGTGAGTCGATGGGCAACTATGGCTACACCTTC
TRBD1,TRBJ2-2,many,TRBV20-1,CSARRTGGTANTGELFF,TGCAGTGCTAGAAGGACAGGAGGCACTGCGAACACCGGGGAGCTGTTTTTT
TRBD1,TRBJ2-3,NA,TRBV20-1,CSAERTGNRQYF,TGCAGTGCTGAACGGACAGGGAATAGGCAGTATTTT
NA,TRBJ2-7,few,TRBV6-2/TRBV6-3,CASSYCPGEQYF,TGTGCCAGCAGTTACTGCCCGGGCGAGCAGTACTTC
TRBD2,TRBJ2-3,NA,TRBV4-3,CASSQGLAGLDTQYF,TGCGCCAGCAGCCAAGGACTAGCAGGATTGGATACGCAGTATTTT
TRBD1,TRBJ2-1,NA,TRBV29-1,CSATGTAIYNEKFF,TGCAGCGCTACCGGGACAGCGATCTACAATGAGAAGTTCTTC
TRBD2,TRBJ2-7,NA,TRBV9,CASSRGAGGSYEQYF,TGTGCCAGCAGCCGTGGGGCGGGGGGCTCCTACGAGCAGTACTTC
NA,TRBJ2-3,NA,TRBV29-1,CSVGLFTDTQYF,TGCAGCGTTGGGCTCTTCACAGATACGCAGTATTTT
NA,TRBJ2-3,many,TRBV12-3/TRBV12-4,CASSYDRLTDTQYF,TGTGCCAGCAGTTACGACAGACTCACAGATACGCAGTATTTT
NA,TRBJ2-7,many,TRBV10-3,CAAQSQSYEQYF,TGTGCCGCTCAGTCTCAGTCCTACGAGCAGTACTTC
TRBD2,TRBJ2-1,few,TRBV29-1,CSLRGGGRSSYNEQFF,TGCAGCCTCCGGGGGGGCGGGAGGAGCTCCTACAATGAGCAGTTCTTC
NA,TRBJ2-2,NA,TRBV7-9,CASSYPVDKQGTGELFF,TGTGCCAGCAGCTACCCTGTCGACAAGCAGGGGACCGGGGAGCTGTTTTTT
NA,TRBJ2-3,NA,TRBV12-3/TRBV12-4,CASSHQEARTDTQYF,TGTGCCAGCAGCCACCAAGAGGCCCGGACAGATACGCAGTATTTT
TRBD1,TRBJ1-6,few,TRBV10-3,CAIRGDRGSNSPLHF,TGTGCCATCAGGGGGGACAGGGGGTCTAATTCACCCCTCCACTTT
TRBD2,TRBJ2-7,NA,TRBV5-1,CASSGRLAENYEQYF,TGCGCCAGCAGCGGGCGACTAGCGGAAAACTACGAGCAGTACTTC
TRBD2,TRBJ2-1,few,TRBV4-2,CASSLGLAGGRTYNEQFF,TGTGCCAGCAGCCTGGGACTAGCGGGGGGCCGCACCTACAATGAGCAGTTCTTC
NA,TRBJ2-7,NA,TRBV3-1,CASSQPGTDIYEQYF,TGTGCCAGCAGCCAGCCCGGGACTGATATTTACGAGCAGTACTTC
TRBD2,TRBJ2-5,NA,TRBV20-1,CSAGRGPPGLAGEQETQYF,TGCAGTGCGGGCAGGGGGCCCCCGGGACTAGCGGGGGAACAAGAGACCCAGTACTTC
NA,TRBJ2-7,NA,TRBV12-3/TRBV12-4,CASRAGTQYEQYF,TGTGCCAGCAGGGCCGGGACCCAGTACGAGCAGTACTTC
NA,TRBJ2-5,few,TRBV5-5,CAMRPELQETQYF,TGTGCCATGAGGCCAGAGCTCCAAGAGACCCAGTACTTC
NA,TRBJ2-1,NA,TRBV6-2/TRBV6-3,CASSSPTVGSYNEQFF,TGTGCCAGCAGTTCCCCCACAGTGGGCTCCTACAATGAGCAGTTCTTC
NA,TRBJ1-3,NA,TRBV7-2,CASSLSGGSGNTIYF,TGTGCCAGCAGCTTAAGCGGGGGATCGGGAAACACCATATATTTT
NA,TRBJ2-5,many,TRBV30,CASRGVTQETQYF,TGTGCCTCCAGGGGCGTGACCCAAGAGACCCAGTACTTC
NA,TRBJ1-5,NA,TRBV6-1,CASMWTGHSNQPQHF,TGTGCCAGCATGTGGACGGGCCATAGCAATCAGCCCCAGCATTTT
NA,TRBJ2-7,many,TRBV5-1,CASSFTASSLEQYF,TGCGCCAGCAGCTTCACGGCCTCCTCTCTTGAGCAGTACTTC
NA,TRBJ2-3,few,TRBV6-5,CASSYLGAQADTQYF,TGTGCCAGCAGTTACCTGGGGGCGCAAGCAGATACGCAGTATTTT
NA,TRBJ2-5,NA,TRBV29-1,CSVGTEETQYF,TGCAGCGTTGGGACAGAAGAGACCCAGTACTTC
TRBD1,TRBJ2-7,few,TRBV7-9,CASSFDRVYSEQYF,TGTGCCAGCAGCTTTGACAGGGTGTATTCCGAGCAGTACTTC